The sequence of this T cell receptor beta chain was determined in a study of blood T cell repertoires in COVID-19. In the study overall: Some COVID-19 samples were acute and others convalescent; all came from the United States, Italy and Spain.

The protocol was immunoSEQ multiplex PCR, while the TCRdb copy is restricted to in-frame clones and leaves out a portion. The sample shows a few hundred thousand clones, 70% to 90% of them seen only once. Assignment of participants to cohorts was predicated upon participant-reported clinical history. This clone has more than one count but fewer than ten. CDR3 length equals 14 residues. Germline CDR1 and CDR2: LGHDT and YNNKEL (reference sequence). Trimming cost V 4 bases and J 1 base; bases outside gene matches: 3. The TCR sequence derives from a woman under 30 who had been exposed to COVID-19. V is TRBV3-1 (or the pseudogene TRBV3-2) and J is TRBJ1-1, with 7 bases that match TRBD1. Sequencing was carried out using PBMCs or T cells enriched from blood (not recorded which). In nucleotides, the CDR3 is TGTGCCAGCAGCCTCTACAGGGGGAACACTGAAGCTTTCTTT. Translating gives CASSLYRGNTEAFF.